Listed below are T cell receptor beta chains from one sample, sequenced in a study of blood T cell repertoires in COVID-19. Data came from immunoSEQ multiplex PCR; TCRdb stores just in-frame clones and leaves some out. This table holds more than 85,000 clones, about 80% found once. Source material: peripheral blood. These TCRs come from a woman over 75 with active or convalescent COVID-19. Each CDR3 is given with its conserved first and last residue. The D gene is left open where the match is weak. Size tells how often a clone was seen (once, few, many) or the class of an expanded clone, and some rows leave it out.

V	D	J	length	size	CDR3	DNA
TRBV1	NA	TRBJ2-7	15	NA	CTSSQGLAFFYEQYF	TGCACCAGCAGCCAAGGCCTAGCGTTTTTCTACGAGCAGTACTTC
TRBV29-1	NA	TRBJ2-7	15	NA	CSVESQAEGSYEQYF	TGCAGCGTTGAATCCCAAGCGGAGGGTTCCTACGAGCAGTACTTC
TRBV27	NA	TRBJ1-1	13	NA	CASSTGWFTEAFF	TGTGCCAGCAGCACAGGGTGGTTCACTGAAGCTTTCTTT
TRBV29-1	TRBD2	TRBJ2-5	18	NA	CSVEDPGLAGGGQETQYF	TGCAGCGTTGAAGATCCGGGACTAGCGGGAGGGGGCCAAGAGACCCAGTACTTC
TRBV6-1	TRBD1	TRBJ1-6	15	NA	CASSWRTGGFSPLHF	TGTGCCAGCAGTTGGCGGACAGGGGGCTTTTCACCCCTCCACTTT
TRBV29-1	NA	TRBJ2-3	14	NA	CSVEVDRNTDTQYF	TGCAGCGTTGAAGTAGACAGGAACACAGATACGCAGTATTTT
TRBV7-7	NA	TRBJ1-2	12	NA	CASSLERYGYTF	TGTGCCAGCAGCTTAGAACGGTATGGCTACACCTTC
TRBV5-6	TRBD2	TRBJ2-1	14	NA	CASSRTSVDNEQFF	TGTGCCAGCAGCCGGACTAGCGTCGACAATGAGCAGTTCTTC
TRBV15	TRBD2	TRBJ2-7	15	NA	CATSRALAGAHEQYF	TGTGCCACCAGCAGAGCTCTAGCGGGAGCCCACGAGCAGTACTTC
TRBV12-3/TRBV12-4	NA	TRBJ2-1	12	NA	CASSTLASWQFF	TGTGCCAGCAGCACGCTAGCGTCCTGGCAGTTCTTC
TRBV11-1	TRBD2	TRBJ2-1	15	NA	CASSRTSGEYNEQFF	TGTGCCAGCAGCCGAACTAGCGGGGAATACAATGAGCAGTTCTTC
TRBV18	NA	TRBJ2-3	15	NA	CASSVRQRSTDTQYF	TGTGCCAGCTCAGTACGCCAGCGGAGCACAGATACGCAGTATTTT
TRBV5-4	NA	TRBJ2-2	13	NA	CASSSNWSGELFF	TGTGCCAGCAGCTCCAACTGGTCCGGGGAGCTGTTTTTT
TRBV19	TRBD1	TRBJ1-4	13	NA	CASSGTGDEKLFF	TGTGCCAGTTCCGGGACAGGGGACGAAAAACTGTTTTTT
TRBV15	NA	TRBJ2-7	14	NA	CATSRGVAEYEQYF	TGTGCCACCAGCAGAGGGGTAGCGGAGTACGAGCAGTACTTC
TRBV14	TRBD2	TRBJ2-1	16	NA	CASSQESSGRAHEQFF	TGTGCCAGCAGCCAAGAGTCTAGCGGGAGAGCCCATGAGCAGTTCTTC
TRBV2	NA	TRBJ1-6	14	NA	CASSTSSYNSPLHF	TGTGCCAGCAGTACCAGCTCCTATAATTCACCCCTCCACTTT
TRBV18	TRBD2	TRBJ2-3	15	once	CASSTGLAGADTQYF	TGTGCCAGCTCAACAGGACTAGCGGGAGCAGATACGCAGTATTTT
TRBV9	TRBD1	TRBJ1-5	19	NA	CASSARDRVLVERNQPQHF	TGTGCCAGCAGCGCGCGGGACAGGGTGTTAGTGGAGCGCAATCAGCCCCAGCATTTT
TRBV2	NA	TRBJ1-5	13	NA	CASRQNGHQPQHF	TGTGCCAGCAGACAGAATGGTCATCAGCCCCAGCATTTT
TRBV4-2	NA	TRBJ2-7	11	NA	CASSPGYEQYF	TGTGCCAGCAGCCCGGGGTACGAGCAGTACTTC
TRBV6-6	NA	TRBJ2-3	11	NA	CASTLTGTQYF	TGTGCCAGCACCCTGACGGGTACGCAGTATTTT
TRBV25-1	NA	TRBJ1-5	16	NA	CASSERDIPWAQPQHF	TGTGCCAGCAGTGAGAGAGACATTCCCTGGGCGCAGCCCCAGCATTTT
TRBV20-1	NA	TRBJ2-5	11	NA	CSVTPQETQYF	TGCAGTGTAACTCCCCAAGAGACCCAGTACTTC
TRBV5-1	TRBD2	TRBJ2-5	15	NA	CASSVSGTIGETQYF	TGCGCCAGCAGCGTTAGCGGGACCATCGGGGAGACCCAGTACTTC
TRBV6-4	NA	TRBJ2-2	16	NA	CASSDSVGVGTGELFF	TGTGCCAGCAGTGACTCGGTGGGAGTCGGCACCGGGGAGCTGTTTTTT
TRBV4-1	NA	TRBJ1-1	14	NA	CASSQVGQLTSAFF	TGCGCCAGCAGCCAAGTCGGACAGTTAACTTCGGCTTTCTTT
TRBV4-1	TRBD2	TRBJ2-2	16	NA	CASSRGTSAKAGELFF	TGCGCCAGCAGCCGAGGGACTAGCGCCAAGGCCGGGGAGCTGTTTTTT
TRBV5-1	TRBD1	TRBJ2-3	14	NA	CASSTDRVLDTQYF	TGCGCCAGCAGCACGGACAGGGTGTTGGATACGCAGTATTTT
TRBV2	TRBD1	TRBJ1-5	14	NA	CASTDRESNQPQHF	TGTGCCAGCACGGACAGGGAAAGCAATCAGCCCCAGCATTTT
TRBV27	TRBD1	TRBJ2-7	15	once	CASSKRQGRGYEQYF	TGTGCCAGCAGTAAGAGACAGGGAAGAGGTTACGAGCAGTACTTC
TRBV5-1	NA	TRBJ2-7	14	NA	CASSLPGQTYEQYF	TGCGCCAGCAGCTTACCGGGACAAACCTACGAGCAGTACTTC
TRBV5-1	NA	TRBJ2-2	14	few	CASSGGANTGELFF	TGCGCCAGCAGCGGGGGCGCGAACACCGGGGAGCTGTTTTTT
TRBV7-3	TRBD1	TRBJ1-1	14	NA	CASSFGQANTEAFF	TGTGCCAGCAGCTTCGGACAGGCGAACACTGAAGCTTTCTTT
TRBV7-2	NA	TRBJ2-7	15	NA	CASSPSRTALYEQYF	TGTGCCAGCAGCCCTAGTAGGACAGCCCTGTACGAGCAGTACTTC
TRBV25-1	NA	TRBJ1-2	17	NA	CASSPFSGQPMGPGYTF	TGTGCCAGCAGCCCCTTTTCAGGTCAGCCTATGGGTCCTGGCTACACCTTC
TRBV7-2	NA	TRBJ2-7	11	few	CASSLNYEQYF	TGTGCCAGCAGCCTTAACTACGAGCAGTACTTC
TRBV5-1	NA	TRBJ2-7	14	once	CASSLDRVSYEQYF	TGCGCCAGCAGCTTGGACAGAGTTTCCTACGAGCAGTACTTC
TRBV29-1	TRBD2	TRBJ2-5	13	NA	CSCGGRRRETQYF	TGCAGCTGCGGGGGTCGGCGGCGAGAGACCCAGTACTTC
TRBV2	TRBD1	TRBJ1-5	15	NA	CASRPTGLPGDPQHF	TGTGCCAGCAGGCCGACAGGGCTTCCGGGGGATCCCCAGCATTTT
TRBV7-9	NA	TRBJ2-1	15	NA	CASSLKRAFYDEQFF	TGTGCCAGCAGCTTAAAGCGGGCGTTTTATGATGAGCAGTTCTTC
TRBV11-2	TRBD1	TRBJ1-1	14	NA	CASSSGQGDTEAFF	TGTGCCAGCAGCTCCGGACAGGGCGACACTGAAGCTTTCTTT
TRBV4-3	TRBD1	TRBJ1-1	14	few	CASSQVGDSPEAFF	TGCGCCAGCAGCCAAGTAGGGGACAGTCCTGAAGCTTTCTTT
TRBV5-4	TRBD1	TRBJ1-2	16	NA	CASSLGTGQGYYGYTF	TGTGCCAGCAGCTTGGGGACGGGACAGGGTTACTATGGCTACACCTTC
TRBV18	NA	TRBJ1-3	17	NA	CASSPAEAGWAGNTIYF	TGTGCCAGCTCACCTGCCGAGGCAGGGTGGGCTGGAAACACCATATATTTT
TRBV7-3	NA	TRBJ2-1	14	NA	CASSQVGGPGEQFF	TGTGCCAGCAGCCAAGTTGGAGGGCCTGGTGAGCAGTTCTTC
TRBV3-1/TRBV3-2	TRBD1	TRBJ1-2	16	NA	CASSRTGGEWHYGYTF	TGTGCCAGCAGCCGGACAGGGGGCGAGTGGCACTATGGCTACACCTTC
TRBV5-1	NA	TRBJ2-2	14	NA	CASSSGGLNGELFF	TGCGCCAGCAGCTCCGGAGGGCTAAACGGGGAGCTGTTTTTT
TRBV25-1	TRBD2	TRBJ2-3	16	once	CASSSNPGGHRATQYF	TGTGCCAGCAGTTCTAACCCGGGAGGACACCGGGCTACGCAGTATTTT
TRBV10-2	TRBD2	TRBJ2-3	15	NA	CASSDPSGSTDTQYF	TGCGCCAGCAGTGACCCTAGCGGGAGCACAGATACGCAGTATTTT
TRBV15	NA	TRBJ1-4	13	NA	CATSRAGDEKLFF	TGTGCCACCAGCAGAGCCGGGGATGAAAAACTGTTTTTT